The T cell receptor beta chain under discussion was sequenced for a study of vaccination and CD4 T cells after COVID-19. Broader study findings: The study examined relatively few convalescent patients and included no early post-infection timepoints. SARS-CoV-2-reactive clonotypes rose nonsignificantly, with the median going from around 20 to 38.

The germline CDR1 and CDR2 sequences are DFQATT and SNEGSKA (reference sequence). V lost 3 bases and J 8 bases, leaving 11 bases between the germline ends. The CDR3 sequence is 12 residues long. The sample holds a few counts of this clonotype. The antigen is not known. With the Oncomine TCR Beta short-read assay, DNA from cultured CD4+ T cells was sequenced. TCRdb called the PCR reads again in MiXCR, with one record for every CDR3 protein. There are about 7,000 distinct CDR3 sequences in the sample; around half occur only once, and roughly 33% lies in the top ten. Treatment: roughly nine-day PBMC culture with coronavirus spike peptide pools or control peptides (ViraFEST assay). Once peptide pools had expanded antigen-specific T cells, ViraFEST sequenced TCRs.

The sequence derives from a human donor who had recovered from COVID-19. The chain is built from TRBV20-1 and TRBJ2-1; D is ambiguous. The material sequenced was CD4+ T cells from blood, cultured in vitro. CDR3 amino acids: CSASLSPYEQFF. The CDR3 nucleotides are TGCAGTGCTAGTCTCAGTCCATATGAGCAGTTCTTC.